This TCR beta chain was recorded in a study of shared clonotypes between healthy human individuals. Overall study results and limits: Relative to their counterparts shared across all four donors, non-shared clonotypes exhibited diminished generation probabilities. The represented genetic and exposure-history diversity was limited by the small number of donors.

As for this clone: What it binds is unknown. A read error likely explains this, since a far larger clone differs by one base. Other nucleotide sequences in the sample specify the same CDR3.

Study processing details: There were no quality scores in the junction-only immunoSEQ sequences, so filtering differed. Clones were read by immunoSEQ multiplex PCR, and TCRdb kept only the in-frame ones, dropping some. D and trimming were read from the DNA, whereas the V and J calls and clone size are those reported in that table. The table lists hundreds of thousands of clones, less than 75% of them singletons. Donors were Caucasian adults residing in Nashville, Tennessee, USA. Sequenced sample: memory CD4+ T cells sorted from blood. The sample's subset: CD45RA-negative fraction. The clonotype comes from a man aged 30 to 45 in good health.

CDR3 protein: CASSQGVNYRTSNYGYTF. The CDR3 DNA follows: TGCGCCAGCAGCCAAGGGGTTAATTACAGGACCTCTAACTATGGCTACACCTTC. The chain carries TRBV4-3 and TRBJ1-2, with D maybe TRBD1 (5 bases). V gave up 1 base and J gave up 0 bases, with 18 bases separating them. The CDR3 covers 18 residues. Germline CDR1 and CDR2: LGHNA and YSLEER.